What follows describes a single TCR beta chain. The data were taken from a study of cytomegalovirus exposure and HLA in healthy donors. Trimming took off 1 base at V and 0 bases at J, with 10 bases between the two ends. Germline V lookup: CDR1 LGHNA, CDR2 YNFKEQ. CDR3 size: 15 residues. Primers for the PCR totalled 60 Vbeta and 13 Jbeta. Profiling relied on immunoSEQ multiplex PCR, and the TCRdb table lists in-frame clones only, not all of them. The repertoire holds 110,000 to 150,000 clones, with around three quarters as singletons. Sequenced sample: PBMCs. The rearrangement joins TRBV4-2 to TRBJ2-7; D remains ambiguous. This receptor was identified in a man in his forties in good health and CMV-seropositive. The CDR3 DNA follows: TGTGCCAGCAGCCAAGCCGGCGGCAGCTCCTACGAGCAGTACTTC. Residues: CASSQAGGSSYEQYF.